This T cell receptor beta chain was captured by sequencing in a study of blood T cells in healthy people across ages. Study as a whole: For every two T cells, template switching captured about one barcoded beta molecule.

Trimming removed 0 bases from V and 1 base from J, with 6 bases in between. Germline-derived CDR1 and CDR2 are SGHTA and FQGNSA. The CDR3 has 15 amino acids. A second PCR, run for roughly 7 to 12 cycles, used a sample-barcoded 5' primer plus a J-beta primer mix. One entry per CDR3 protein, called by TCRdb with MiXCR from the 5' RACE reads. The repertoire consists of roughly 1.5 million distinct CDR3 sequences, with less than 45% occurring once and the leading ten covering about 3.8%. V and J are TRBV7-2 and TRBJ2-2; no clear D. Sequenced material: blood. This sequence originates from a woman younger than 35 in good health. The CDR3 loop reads CASSLAAGNTGELFF. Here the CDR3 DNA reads TGTGCCAGCAGCTTAGCTGCAGGGAACACCGGGGAGCTGTTTTTT.